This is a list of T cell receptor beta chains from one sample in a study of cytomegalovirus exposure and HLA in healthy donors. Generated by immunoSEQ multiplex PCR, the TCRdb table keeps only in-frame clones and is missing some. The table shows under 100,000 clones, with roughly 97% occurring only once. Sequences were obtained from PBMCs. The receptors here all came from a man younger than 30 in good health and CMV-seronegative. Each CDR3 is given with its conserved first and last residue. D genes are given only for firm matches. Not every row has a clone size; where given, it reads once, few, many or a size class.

CDR3 DNA: TGTGCCAGCAGGAGGACGGGACTAGCGCTCCACAATGAGCAGTTCTTC
CDR3 protein: CASRRTGLALHNEQFF
clone size: .
D gene: TRBD2
V gene: TRBV25-1
J gene: TRBJ2-1

CDR3 DNA: TGTGCCAGCAGCCCGGCGGGGACAGGGGCGTCTGGAAACACCATATATTTT
CDR3 protein: CASSPAGTGASGNTIYF
clone size: .
D gene: TRBD1
V gene: TRBV7-2
J gene: TRBJ1-3

CDR3 DNA: TGCGCCAGCAGCCAAGATGTCCAGGAAGAGACCCAGTACTTC
CDR3 protein: CASSQDVQEETQYF
clone size: .
D gene: .
V gene: TRBV4-3
J gene: TRBJ2-5

CDR3 DNA: TGTGCCAGCAGTCAATCCGGGACAGGGACCTACGAGCAGTACTTC
CDR3 protein: CASSQSGTGTYEQYF
clone size: .
D gene: TRBD1
V gene: TRBV28
J gene: TRBJ2-7

CDR3 DNA: TGTGCCAGCAGCTTCCCGGGACAGCAAGAGACCCAGTACTTC
CDR3 protein: CASSFPGQQETQYF
clone size: .
D gene: TRBD1
V gene: TRBV5-4
J gene: TRBJ2-5

CDR3 DNA: TGTGCCAGCAGCTTAAGAGGAGTCGGACAGGTGTACTTC
CDR3 protein: CASSLRGVGQVYF
clone size: .
D gene: TRBD1
V gene: TRBV7-2
J gene: TRBJ1-2

CDR3 DNA: TGTGCCAGCAGCTTGCGCGGGGTAGTTACAGATACGCAGTATTTT
CDR3 protein: CASSLRGVVTDTQYF
clone size: .
D gene: .
V gene: TRBV7-9
J gene: TRBJ2-3

CDR3 DNA: TGTGCCAGCAGCTTACTCGACACGTACCAAGAGACCCAGTACTTC
CDR3 protein: CASSLLDTYQETQYF
clone size: .
D gene: .
V gene: TRBV9
J gene: TRBJ2-5

CDR3 DNA: TGCGCCAGCAGCCAAGATACGGGACAGGGGGAAACTGGCTACACCTTC
CDR3 protein: CASSQDTGQGETGYTF
clone size: .
D gene: TRBD1
V gene: TRBV4-3
J gene: TRBJ1-2

CDR3 DNA: TGTGCCAGCAGCTTGGAGAGGGGGCGCGAGCAGTACTTC
CDR3 protein: CASSLERGREQYF
clone size: .
D gene: TRBD1
V gene: TRBV7-6
J gene: TRBJ2-7

CDR3 DNA: TGTGCCACTAGACGCGGACAGGACTATGGCTACACCTTC
CDR3 protein: CATRRGQDYGYTF
clone size: .
D gene: TRBD1
V gene: TRBV6-6
J gene: TRBJ1-2

CDR3 DNA: TGTGCCAGCAGCTTGGAGACATTGAGTACCGGGGAGCTGTTTTTT
CDR3 protein: CASSLETLSTGELFF
clone size: .
D gene: .
V gene: TRBV5-6
J gene: TRBJ2-2

CDR3 DNA: TGTGCCAGCAGTGGTTGGACTAGCGGGAGGAACGAGCAGTACTTC
CDR3 protein: CASSGWTSGRNEQYF
clone size: once
D gene: TRBD2
V gene: TRBV28
J gene: TRBJ2-7

CDR3 DNA: TGCAGTGCTAACAATAAAGAGACCCAGTACTTC
CDR3 protein: CSANNKETQYF
clone size: .
D gene: .
V gene: TRBV20-1
J gene: TRBJ2-5

CDR3 DNA: TGTGCCAGCAGCCGCCGACTAGCGGGAGACCAAGAGACCCAGTACTTC
CDR3 protein: CASSRRLAGDQETQYF
clone size: .
D gene: TRBD2
V gene: TRBV13
J gene: TRBJ2-5

CDR3 DNA: TGTGCCAGCAGCCCGGGACAGGGGGACTATGGCTACACCTTC
CDR3 protein: CASSPGQGDYGYTF
clone size: .
D gene: TRBD1
V gene: TRBV5-4
J gene: TRBJ1-2

CDR3 DNA: TGTGCCAGTAGTATAGAAGGGACAGGGGGCCAAAGACTTTATGGCTACACCTTC
CDR3 protein: CASSIEGTGGQRLYGYTF
clone size: .
D gene: TRBD1
V gene: TRBV19
J gene: TRBJ1-2

CDR3 DNA: TGTGCCACCAGCAGAGATAGGGGGCATCAGCCCCAGCATTTT
CDR3 protein: CATSRDRGHQPQHF
clone size: .
D gene: TRBD1
V gene: TRBV15
J gene: TRBJ1-5

CDR3 DNA: TGCGCCAGCAGCCCAGGGACAGGCGGATCACCCCTCCACTTT
CDR3 protein: CASSPGTGGSPLHF
clone size: .
D gene: TRBD1
V gene: TRBV5-1
J gene: TRBJ1-6

CDR3 DNA: TGTGCCAGCAGCTTTCGACTAGCGGGTTCCACAGATACGCAGTATTTT
CDR3 protein: CASSFRLAGSTDTQYF
clone size: .
D gene: TRBD2
V gene: TRBV5-4
J gene: TRBJ2-3

CDR3 DNA: TGTGCCAGCAGTGGACTCCGGGACAGTAACGAAAAACTGTTTTTT
CDR3 protein: CASSGLRDSNEKLFF
clone size: .
D gene: TRBD1
V gene: TRBV13
J gene: TRBJ1-4

CDR3 DNA: TGCAGCGTTTTTTATCCCGCTAGCGGACGGCCAGAATACAATGAGCAGTTCTTC
CDR3 protein: CSVFYPASGRPEYNEQFF
clone size: .
D gene: TRBD2
V gene: TRBV29-1
J gene: TRBJ2-1

CDR3 DNA: TGTGCCAGCTCCAGGACTAGCGGGTTTGCGAATGAGCAGTTCTTC
CDR3 protein: CASSRTSGFANEQFF
clone size: .
D gene: TRBD2
V gene: TRBV6-4
J gene: TRBJ2-1

CDR3 DNA: TGTGCCAGCAGTTTAAGGGGACAAGAGACCCAGTACTTC
CDR3 protein: CASSLRGQETQYF
clone size: .
D gene: .
V gene: TRBV27
J gene: TRBJ2-5